This TCR beta chain was identified during a study of shared clonotypes between healthy human individuals. Whole-study findings and limits: Unshared clonotypes carried lower generation probabilities than those common to all four donors.

Remarks on this clone: Its cognate antigen is unknown.

The CDR3 runs to 13 residues. Per the germline V gene, CDR1 is SGHTA and CDR2 is FQGNSA. V was cut by 4 bases and J by 2 bases, with 9 bases left in between. The study ran the assay at deep level. Repertoires were generated with immunoSEQ multiplex PCR, while TCRdb's copy carries only in-frame clones and drops some. The sample carries 2 million to 2.5 million clones, 80% to 95% recorded once. This receptor was identified in a man younger than 35 in good health. Some clones in this sample may be carry-over from other donors' samples. The specimen was naive CD4+ T cells from PBMCs. As to subset: CD45RA+ positively selected. The J gene is TRBJ2-7, the V gene TRBV7-2; D gene uncertain. The CDR3 DNA reads TGTGCCAGCAGCTATCGGTTCGCCTACGAGCAGTACTTC. Protein sequence: CASSYRFAYEQYF.